This is a list of T cell receptor beta chains from one sample in a study of shared clonotypes between healthy human individuals. Generated by immunoSEQ multiplex PCR, the TCRdb table keeps only in-frame clones and is missing some. The sample yields about 2.1 million clones, just over 90% seen once. The material sequenced was naive CD8+ T cells from PBMCs. The origin of the receptors is a man aged 18 to 30 in good health. Some clones in this sample may be carry-over from other donors' samples. Each CDR3 is given with its conserved first and last residue. The order of the fields is clone size, D gene, CDR3 length, V gene, J gene, CDR3 protein, CDR3 DNA. The D gene is left open where the match is weak. Some rows have no size entry. The others give once, few or many, or a class for an expanded clone.

>NA|NA|14|TRBV18|TRBJ1-2
CASSPRDGNYGYTF
TGTGCCAGCTCACCGCGGGACGGCAACTATGGCTACACCTTC
>once|TRBD2|16|TRBV27|TRBJ2-7
CASSLIASGSSYEQYF
TGTGCCAGCAGTTTAATCGCTAGCGGGAGCTCCTACGAGCAGTACTTC
>NA|NA|15|TRBV6-6|TRBJ2-7
CASSPLAVPSYEQYF
TGTGCCAGCAGCCCCTTGGCGGTCCCCTCCTACGAGCAGTACTTC
>NA|NA|15|TRBV7-9|TRBJ2-1
CASSLRQLAYNEQFF
TGTGCCAGCAGCTTGCGCCAGTTGGCCTACAATGAGCAGTTCTTC
>NA|NA|15|TRBV6-1|TRBJ2-7
CASSEARFLSYEQYF
TGTGCCAGCAGTGAAGCCCGGTTCCTATCCTACGAGCAGTACTTC
>few|NA|13|TRBV7-9|TRBJ1-2
CASSLRRPDGYTF
TGTGCCAGCAGCTTACGACGCCCCGATGGCTACACCTTC
>NA|TRBD2|15|TRBV7-9|TRBJ2-1
CASSPLAGHYNEQFF
TGTGCCAGCAGCCCATTAGCGGGGCACTACAATGAGCAGTTCTTC
>NA|NA|13|TRBV7-9|TRBJ2-3
CASSLVVADTQYF
TGTGCCAGCAGCTTAGTGGTGGCAGATACGCAGTATTTT
>NA|NA|16|TRBV7-3|TRBJ2-6
CASSLVRGSGANVLTF
TGTGCCAGCAGCCTGGTTCGGGGCTCGGGTGCCAACGTCCTGACTTTC
>NA|NA|15|TRBV27|TRBJ2-7
CASSPYHGAAYEQYF
TGTGCCAGCAGTCCCTACCACGGGGCCGCCTACGAGCAGTACTTC
>NA|TRBD1|14|TRBV5-8|TRBJ2-3
CASSWDRDTDTQYF
TGTGCCAGCAGTTGGGACAGGGACACAGATACGCAGTATTTT
>NA|NA|17|TRBV4-3|TRBJ1-1
CASSQDHRLGPNTEAFF
TGCGCCAGCAGCCAAGACCACAGGTTGGGGCCGAACACTGAAGCTTTCTTT
>NA|NA|14|TRBV29-1|TRBJ2-1
CSVEWEVGVNEQFF
TGCAGCGTTGAATGGGAGGTTGGTGTCAATGAGCAGTTCTTC
>NA|TRBD2|15|TRBV7-9|TRBJ2-3
CASSSTAGATDTQYF
TGTGCCAGCAGCTCTACAGCGGGAGCCACAGATACGCAGTATTTT
>NA|TRBD1|15|TRBV2|TRBJ1-2
CASSETRTGLNGYTF
TGTGCCAGCAGCGAAACCCGGACAGGGCTCAATGGCTACACCTTC
>NA|TRBD2|15|TRBV6-5|TRBJ2-7
CASSYLQGLAGEQYF
TGTGCCAGCAGTTACTTACAGGGACTAGCGGGCGAGCAGTACTTC
>NA|NA|14|TRBV7-9|TRBJ1-2
CASSLGLGTYGYTF
TGTGCCAGCAGCTTAGGGTTGGGCACGTATGGCTACACCTTC
>NA|NA|16|TRBV7-3|TRBJ2-3
CASSLGIAAHPDTQYF
TGTGCCAGCAGCTTAGGCATCGCCGCCCACCCAGATACGCAGTATTTT
>NA|TRBD2|11|TRBV27|TRBJ2-7
CASGRVYEQYF
TGTGCCAGCGGGAGGGTATACGAGCAGTACTTC
>few|NA|12|TRBV7-9|TRBJ2-7
CASSRQASEQYF
TGTGCCAGCAGCCGGCAGGCTTCCGAGCAGTACTTC
>NA|NA|14|TRBV27|TRBJ2-3
CASSLFGGTDTQYF
TGTGCCAGCAGTTTATTCGGTGGCACAGATACGCAGTATTTT
>NA|TRBD2|16|TRBV27|TRBJ2-7
CASSLGLAGDGYEQYF
TGTGCCAGCAGTTTAGGACTAGCGGGAGACGGCTACGAGCAGTACTTC
>NA|NA|15|TRBV10-3|TRBJ2-7
CAISEVWKSGYEQYF
TGTGCCATCAGTGAGGTCTGGAAGTCGGGCTACGAGCAGTACTTC
>NA|NA|15|TRBV7-8|TRBJ1-3
CASSLGRAPGNTIYF
TGTGCCAGCAGCTTAGGAAGGGCTCCTGGAAACACCATATATTTT
>once|NA|16|TRBV21-1|TRBJ1-1
CASSIVRGHLNTEAFF
TGTGCCAGCAGCATAGTCCGCGGACACTTGAACACTGAAGCTTTCTTT
>few|NA|15|TRBV5-1|TRBJ2-7
CASSPHPSGSYEQYF
TGCGCCAGCAGCCCACATCCATCCGGCTCCTACGAGCAGTACTTC
>once|NA|14|TRBV27|TRBJ2-7
CASSFVGTLYEQYF
TGTGCCAGCAGTTTCGTTGGGACCCTCTACGAGCAGTACTTC
>NA|NA|14|TRBV7-3|TRBJ2-1
CASSLSSRTDEQFF
TGTGCCAGCAGCTTAAGCTCCCGTACGGATGAGCAGTTCTTC
>few|NA|12|TRBV29-1|TRBJ1-4
CSVYLPEEKLFF
TGCAGCGTTTACCTCCCGGAGGAAAAACTGTTTTTT
>NA|NA|14|TRBV5-8|TRBJ1-1
CASSLAPGATEAFF
TGTGCCAGCAGCTTGGCCCCTGGGGCGACTGAAGCTTTCTTT
>once|NA|19|TRBV11-2|TRBJ2-1
CASSFHVLASAQSYNEQFF
TGTGCCAGCAGCTTTCACGTCTTAGCTAGCGCCCAGTCCTACAATGAGCAGTTCTTC
>NA|NA|15|TRBV19|TRBJ1-1
CASKLEATTNTEAFF
TGTGCCAGTAAGCTCGAGGCCACGACGAACACTGAAGCTTTCTTT
>NA|TRBD1|16|TRBV7-2|TRBJ2-1
CASRSPYPGTDNEQFF
TGTGCCAGCAGATCTCCTTATCCCGGGACAGACAATGAGCAGTTCTTC
>NA|NA|13|TRBV5-1|TRBJ1-1
CASSLGMNTEAFF
TGCGCCAGCAGCTTGGGAATGAACACTGAAGCTTTCTTT
>NA|TRBD2|14|TRBV28|TRBJ2-3
CASGSGLRTDTQYF
TGTGCCAGTGGTAGCGGGCTTCGCACAGATACGCAGTATTTT
>NA|NA|15|TRBV7-6|TRBJ2-3
CASSSPDRSTDTQYF
TGTGCCAGCAGCTCACCTGACAGAAGCACAGATACGCAGTATTTT
>NA|NA|15|TRBV9|TRBJ1-2
CASSIAQDTNYGYTF
TGTGCCAGCAGCATCGCGCAGGATACTAACTATGGCTACACCTTC
>NA|NA|14|TRBV27|TRBJ1-2
CASSLNSPNYGYTF
TGTGCCAGCAGTTTAAACAGCCCTAACTATGGCTACACCTTC
>NA|TRBD1|15|TRBV9|TRBJ1-2
CASSVGTGGNYGYTF
TGTGCCAGCAGCGTAGGGACAGGAGGAAACTATGGCTACACCTTC
>NA|NA|15|TRBV19|TRBJ1-3
CASSIMAGPGNTIYF
TGTGCCAGTAGTATTATGGCAGGGCCCGGAAACACCATATATTTT
>NA|TRBD1|14|TRBV7-9|TRBJ2-7
CASSAGQGGYEQYF
TGTGCCAGCAGCGCGGGACAGGGTGGGTACGAGCAGTACTTC
>NA|NA|14|TRBV2|TRBJ1-1
CASSPGLEGTEAFF
TGTGCCAGCAGCCCTGGGCTAGAGGGGACTGAAGCTTTCTTT
>NA|NA|13|TRBV13|TRBJ1-5
CASSPARNQPQHF
TGTGCCAGCAGCCCCGCCAGGAATCAGCCCCAGCATTTT
>NA|TRBD2|17|TRBV5-6|TRBJ2-1
CASSLMPFQREYNEQFF
TGTGCCAGCAGCTTAATGCCTTTTCAGCGGGAGTACAATGAGCAGTTCTTC
>NA|NA|14|TRBV27|TRBJ2-1
CASSLSTVYNEQFF
TGTGCCAGCAGTTTATCAACAGTCTACAATGAGCAGTTCTTC
>NA|TRBD2|15|TRBV27|TRBJ2-1
CASKTSGSSYNEQFF
TGTGCCAGCAAGACTAGCGGGAGCTCCTACAATGAGCAGTTCTTC
>NA|TRBD1|14|TRBV4-1|TRBJ1-2
CASSQTGGSYGYTF
TGCGCCAGCAGCCAAACAGGGGGAAGCTATGGCTACACCTTC
>NA|TRBD1|14|TRBV27|TRBJ1-2
CASGNPGGARGYTF
TGTGCCAGCGGCAACCCAGGGGGCGCGAGGGGCTACACCTTC
>NA|NA|16|TRBV5-1|TRBJ2-1
CASSSVMTSSYNEQFF
TGCGCCAGCAGCTCAGTAATGACGAGCTCCTACAATGAGCAGTTCTTC